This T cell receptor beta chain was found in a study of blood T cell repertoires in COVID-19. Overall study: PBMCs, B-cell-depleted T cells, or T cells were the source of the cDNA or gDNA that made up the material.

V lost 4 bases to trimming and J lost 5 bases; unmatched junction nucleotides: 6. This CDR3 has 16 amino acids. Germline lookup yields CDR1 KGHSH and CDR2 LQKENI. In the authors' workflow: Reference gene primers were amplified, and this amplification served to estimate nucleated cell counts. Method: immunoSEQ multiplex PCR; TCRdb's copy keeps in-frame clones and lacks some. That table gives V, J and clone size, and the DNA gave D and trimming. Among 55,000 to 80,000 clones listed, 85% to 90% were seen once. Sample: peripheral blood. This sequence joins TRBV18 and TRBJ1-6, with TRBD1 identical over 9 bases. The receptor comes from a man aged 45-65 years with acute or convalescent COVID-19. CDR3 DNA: TGTGCCAGCTCACTCGGACAGGGGACGGATAATTCACCCCTCCACTTT. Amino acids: CASSLGQGTDNSPLHF.